Detailed here is one T cell receptor (beta chain). The entry originates in a study of blood T cell repertoires in COVID-19. Study context: Researchers got acute and convalescent COVID-19 samples from the United States, Italy and Spain. PBMCs, B-cell-depleted T cells, or T cells were the source of the cDNA or gDNA that made up the material.

Under the authors' procedure: Amplification of reference gene primers was used by the study to estimate nucleated cell counts. Sequencing used immunoSEQ multiplex PCR; TCRdb keeps in-frame clones, though not all of them. For V, J and clone size, that table is used; D and trimming come from the DNA. The table records roughly 50,000 clones, roughly nine tenths of them present only once. Source material: peripheral blood. The clonotype comes from a woman aged 55-69 years with active or convalescent COVID-19.

CDR3 in DNA: TGTGCCAGCACCCTCAGGCGGGGGGGTTCCTATAATTCACCCCTCCACTTT. Translating gives CASTLRRGGSYNSPLHF. V and J are TRBV13 and TRBJ1-6; tentatively, D is TRBD1 (5 bases). The germline gives CDR1 PRHDT, CDR2 FYEKMQ (reference sequence). Between the trimmed V and J ends, which lost 7 bases and 1 base, there was a span of 17 bases. The CDR3 sequence is 17 residues long.